The 25 T cell receptor beta chains presented below share a single source sample, sequenced in a study. TCRdb fed the RT-PCR reads into MiXCR, producing one record per CDR3 protein. The sample has around 700,000 distinct CDR3 sequences; 12% to 15% are singletons. Sequenced material: memory CD4+ T cells from blood. The origin of the receptors is a female donor in good health, serving as a healthy control.

This clonotype was detected only a few times. The V gene is TRBV7-8, the J gene TRBJ2-1, with D tentatively TRBD1 (6 bases). CDR1 is SGHVS, CDR2 FQNEAQ, per germline. Trimming pared 5 bases from V and 6 bases from J, leaving 17 bases between. The CDR3 has 15 residues. The CDR3 DNA sequence: TGTGCCAGCAGCCCACAACAGGGTTCCGGCAATGAGCAGTTCTTC. Translation gives CASSPQQGSGNEQFF.

The V gene is TRBV7-2, the J gene TRBJ1-1; possibly TRBD1 for D (5 bases). There are 13 residues in the CDR3. V shed 2 bases and J shed 11 bases, with 15 bases lying between them. Germline V gene data show CDR1 as SGHTA and CDR2 as FQGNSA. CDR3 sequence: CASSLLWAGNAFF. The CDR3 DNA is TGTGCCAGCAGCTTATTATGGGCAGGGAACGCTTTCTTT.

The rearrangement uses TRBV7-2 and TRBJ1-1; no clear D gene. Germline V gene lookup returns CDR1 SGHTA and CDR2 FQGNSA. This CDR3 region has 13 residues. V lost 5 bases to trimming and J lost 11 bases, with 18 bases between them. The CDR3 DNA is TGTGCCAGCAGCCCCATGCGTTCCGTAGGGGCTTTCTTT. Protein: CASSPMRSVGAFF.

This rearrangement joins TRBV20-1 to TRBJ1-6, with 7 bases identical to TRBD1. Unmatched junction bases numbered 7, after V lost 6 bases and J lost 8 bases. CDR3 length: 13 residues. CDR1 is DFQATT and CDR2 is SNEGSKA in the germline V gene (reference sequence). The CDR3 loop reads CSASGQWDSPLHF. In nucleotides, the CDR3 is TGCAGTGCGTCGGGACAGTGGGATTCACCCCTCCACTTT.

The chain carries TRBV10-3 and TRBJ2-2, with 8 nucleotides matching TRBD1. This CDR3 has 17 residues. Looked up from germline, CDR1 is ENHRY and CDR2 is SYGVKD. Trimming took 7 bases from V and 5 from J; bases not matched to a gene: 15. CDR3 residues: CAITMDRAPRGTGELFF. CDR3 nucleotides: TGTGCCATCACCATGGACAGGGCCCCTCGAGGAACCGGGGAGCTGTTTTTT.

The rearrangement links TRBV11-2 to TRBJ2-3; D uncertain. This CDR3 contains 12 residues. Between the trimmed V and J ends, which lost 4 bases and 3 bases, there was a span of 5 bases. Germline V gene sequence: CDR1 SGHAT, CDR2 FQNNGV. The CDR3 sequence is CASSSWTDTQYF. CDR3 nucleotide sequence: TGTGCCAGCAGCTCCTGGACAGATACGCAGTATTTT.

This clonotype came up many times. The chain is built from TRBV11-1 and TRBJ2-1; tentatively, D is TRBD1 (6 bases). Germline CDR1 and CDR2: SGHAT and FQDESV (reference sequence). The CDR3 loop spans 15 amino acids. Trimming took 4 bases from V and 4 from J, leaving 14 bases between them. CDR3 sequence: CASSYDGQKYNEQFF. Here the CDR3 DNA reads TGTGCCAGCAGCTACGATGGACAGAAGTACAATGAGCAGTTCTTC. Full variable domain (outside the CDR3, taken from reference TRBV11-1 and TRBJ2-1): EAEVAQSPRYKITEKSQAVAFWCDPISGHATLYWYRQILGQGPELLVQFQDESVVDDSQLPKDRFSAERLKGVDSTLKIQPAELGDSAMYLCASSYDGQKYNEQFFGPGTRLTVL.

This clonotype was recorded a few times. The V gene is TRBV4-3, the J gene TRBJ1-2, with a tentative D call TRBD1 (6 bases). Per germline, CDR1 LGHNA and CDR2 YSLEER. The germline V and J ends were trimmed by 0 bases and 8 bases, with 10 bases remaining between them. This CDR3 comprises 13 residues. CDR3 sequence reads: CASSQEGGYGYTF. The CDR3 DNA follows: TGCGCCAGCAGCCAAGAAGGGGGGTACGGCTACACCTTC.

The chain links TRBV6-5 to TRBJ1-1; D remains ambiguous. Trimming removed 10 bases at V and 0 bases at J, with 12 bases between. Germline V CDR1 and CDR2: MNHEY, SVGAGI. This CDR3 is built from 13 residues. The CDR3 nucleotides are TGTGCCACCCAACAATATGTGAACACTGAAGCTTTCTTT. It codes for CATQQYVNTEAFF.

The chain uses TRBV30 and TRBJ2-1, with 8 nucleotides matching TRBD2. The CDR3 is made up of 14 amino acids. The germline V gene encodes CDR1 GTSNPN and CDR2 SVGIG (reference sequence). J gave up 7 bases and V 4 bases, and 9 bases lay outside the gene matches. The CDR3 nucleotides read TGTGCCTGGATTGCGGGAGGAATGATAAATGAGCAGTTCTTC. Translating it yields CAWIAGGMINEQFF.

V usage is TRBV7-2 and J usage is TRBJ1-1; TRBD1 might be the D (6 bases). V was trimmed by 7 bases and J by 11 bases, leaving 23 bases between them. The CDR3 spans 14 residues. CDR1 SGHTA and CDR2 FQGNSA come from the germline V gene. CDR3 sequence reads: CASTNLGGAGRAFF. CDR3 bases: TGTGCCAGCACCAACCTGGGGGGCGCAGGTAGGGCTTTCTTT.

This clonotype has a handful of counts. The rearrangement uses TRBV7-2 and TRBJ2-7; D possibly uses TRBD1 or TRBD2 (5 bases each). This CDR3 spans 12 amino acids. Trimming took off 5 bases at V and 10 bases at J, with 15 bases between the two ends. Per germline, CDR1 SGHTA and CDR2 FQGNSA. The CDR3 nucleotides are TGTGCCAGCAGCCCAGGAGTCGGGGCCCAGTACTTC. Translating it yields CASSPGVGAQYF.

This clonotype was found many times. J is TRBJ2-2 and V is TRBV4-3, with D unresolved. V lost 1 base and J lost 7, with 16 bases in between. CDR1 and CDR2 (germline): LGHNA, YSLEER. This CDR3 contains 16 residues. CDR3 protein: CASSQVLGSNDGELFF. Written as DNA, the CDR3 is TGCGCCAGCAGCCAAGTTCTAGGGTCTAACGACGGGGAGCTGTTTTTT.

This clonotype has ten or more counts. The chain carries TRBV10-3 and TRBJ1-1; 7 nucleotides line up with TRBD1. V shed 7 bases, J shed 4 bases, and the junction held 6 bases outside the gene matches. Germline V gene lookup returns CDR1 ENHRY and CDR2 SYGVKD. This CDR3 is 13 amino acids long. CDR3 nucleotide sequence: TGTGCCATCAACCGACAGGGAGGCACTGAAGCTTTCTTT. Translation: CAINRQGGTEAFF.

This clonotype was seen at least ten times. The V call is TRBV10-3, the J call TRBJ2-3; the D is unclear. CDR1 ENHRY and CDR2 SYGVKD come from the germline V gene. Trimming removed 6 bases at V and 1 base at J, with 8 bases between. The CDR3 totals 13 residues. The CDR3 nucleotides read TGTGCCATCAGCGTTACAGGCACAGATACGCAGTATTTT. Protein: CAISVTGTDTQYF.

This clonotype appeared many times. The rearrangement joins TRBV12-3 or TRBV12-4 to TRBJ2-7; 7 bases match TRBD1. With V trimmed by 6 bases and J by 3 bases, 2 bases remained unmatched. The CDR3 loop spans 12 amino acids. As DNA, the CDR3 is TGTGCCAGCAGGGGACAGTTCTACGAGCAGTACTTC. Translated, it gives CASRGQFYEQYF.

In this sample, this clonotype turned up a few times. This rearrangement joins TRBV6-2 or TRBV6-3 to TRBJ1-1, with 8 bases identical to TRBD1. This CDR3 is built from 16 residues. The junction had 10 bases not matched to a gene; V was cut back by 5 bases and J by 2 bases. Looked up from germline, CDR1 is MNHEY and CDR2 is SVGEGT. The CDR3 DNA reads as TGTGCCAGCAGTCCCCAAAGAGGACAGGGAAACACTGAAGCTTTCTTT. Encoded protein: CASSPQRGQGNTEAFF.

The chain employs TRBV20-1 and TRBJ2-3; D is ambiguous. V gave up 0 bases and J gave up 1 base, with 8 bases separating them. The CDR3 has 14 amino acids. The germline V gene has CDR1 DFQATT and CDR2 SNEGSKA (reference sequence). In DNA form, the CDR3 reads TGCAGTGCTAGAGATGCCGGTCGCACAGATACGCAGTATTTT. Translated: CSARDAGRTDTQYF.

The sample holds a few counts of this clonotype. V and J are TRBV28 and TRBJ1-4; 9 bases fit TRBD1. The CDR3 runs 19 residues. CDR1 is MDHEN, CDR2 SYDVKM, per germline. V gave up 8 bases and J gave up 7 bases; unmatched junction bases: 23. The CDR3 reads CASGTRDRAVKHFFEKLFF. The CDR3, as DNA: TGTGCCAGCGGGACCCGGGACAGGGCGGTTAAACATTTCTTTGAAAAACTGTTTTTT. The full variable domain, with the rest looked up from reference TRBV28 and TRBJ1-4, is DVKVTQSSRYLVKRTGEKVFLECVQDMDHENMFWYRQDPGLGLRLIYFSYDVKMKEKGDIPEGYSVSREKKERFSLILESASTNQTSMYLCASGTRDRAVKHFFEKLFFGSGTQLSVL.

This chain connects TRBV20-1 to TRBJ1-2; D possibly corresponds to TRBD1 (5 bases). The CDR3 runs to 16 residues. Germline lookup yields CDR1 DFQATT and CDR2 SNEGSKA (reference sequence). V shed 0 bases and J shed 4 bases, with 18 bases lying between them. The CDR3 nucleotides are TGCAGTGCTAGAGAGCTGGGGACCTCCCGGAGCTATGGCTACACCTTC. Translation: CSARELGTSRSYGYTF.

V and J are TRBV7-9 and TRBJ2-1; D not certain. The germline V gene has CDR1 SEHNR and CDR2 FQNEAQ (reference sequence). The CDR3 length is 13 residues. V was trimmed by 3 bases and J by 6 bases, leaving 9 bases between them. CDR3 sequence (DNA): TGTGCCAGCAGCTTGTGGACCCTCAATGAGCAGTTCTTC. As protein: CASSLWTLNEQFF.

This clonotype was detected ten times or more. The V gene is TRBV10-3, the J gene TRBJ2-3; weak D call: TRBD2 (7 bases). The V and J ends lost 8 bases and 6 bases respectively, with 15 bases between them. The CDR3 covers 13 residues. Per the germline V gene, CDR1 is ENHRY and CDR2 is SYGVKD. CDR3 loop: CAIVGAREDTQYF. In nucleotides, the CDR3 is TGTGCCATCGTGGGGGCGCGGGAGGATACGCAGTATTTT.

The chain links TRBV27 to TRBJ2-1; TRBD1 aligns across 8 bases. V lost 5 bases to trimming and J lost 2 bases; unmatched junction nucleotides: 14. The germline gives CDR1 MNHEY, CDR2 SMNVEV (reference sequence). This CDR3 has 18 amino acids. The CDR3 is CASSRDRSLITTYNEQFF. The DNA of the CDR3 is TGTGCCAGCAGTCGGGACAGGAGCCTGATTACGACCTACAATGAGCAGTTCTTC.

This clonotype was found a few times. This chain joins TRBV7-2 and TRBJ2-2, with D unresolved. This CDR3 contains 14 residues. Trimming cost V 1 base and J 4 bases, with 7 bases left between them. CDR1 is SGHTA and CDR2 is FQGNSA in the germline V gene. The CDR3 coding sequence is TGTGCCAGCAGCTTAGAGAGGTTCACCGGGGAGCTGTTTTTT. Translated: CASSLERFTGELFF.

Many counts were recorded for this clonotype. This chain uses TRBV7-2 with TRBJ2-7; 7 bases align to TRBD1. The CDR3 length is 16 residues. With 3 bases clipped from V and 3 bases from J, the junction kept 11 bases outside the gene matches. The germline V gene has CDR1 SGHTA and CDR2 FQGNSA. CDR3 protein: CASSLIRSQGDYEQYF. The CDR3 nucleotides read TGTGCCAGCAGCTTGATTAGGTCCCAGGGGGACTACGAGCAGTACTTC.